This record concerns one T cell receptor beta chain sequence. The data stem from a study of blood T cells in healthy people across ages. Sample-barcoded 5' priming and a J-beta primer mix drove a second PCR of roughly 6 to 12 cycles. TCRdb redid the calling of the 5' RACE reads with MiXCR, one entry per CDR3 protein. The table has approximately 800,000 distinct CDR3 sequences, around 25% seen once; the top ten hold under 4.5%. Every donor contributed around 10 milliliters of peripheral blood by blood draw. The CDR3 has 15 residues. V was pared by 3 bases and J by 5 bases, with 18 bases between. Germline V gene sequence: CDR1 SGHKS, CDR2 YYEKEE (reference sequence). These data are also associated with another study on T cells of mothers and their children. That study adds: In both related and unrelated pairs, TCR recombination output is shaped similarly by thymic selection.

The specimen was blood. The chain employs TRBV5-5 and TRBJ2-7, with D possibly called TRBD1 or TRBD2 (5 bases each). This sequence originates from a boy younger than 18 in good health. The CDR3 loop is CASSWTGTLTNEQYF. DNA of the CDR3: TGTGCCAGCAGCTGGACCGGGACCCTCACCAACGAGCAGTACTTC.